These 8 T cell receptor beta chains were sequenced from one sample in a study of T cells in Graves' hyperthyroidism and ophthalmopathy. The investigators amplified TCR beta CDR3 regions from RNA transcripts. A set of HTBI primers served as the primers for a first-round RT-PCR of the TCR CDR3. One entry per CDR3 protein, called by TCRdb with MiXCR from the multiplex PCR reads. The sample contains some 420,000 distinct CDR3 sequences, approximately 13% of which appear only once. Input material: blood. The receptors shown here come from a woman in her late teens or twenties with Graves' hyperthyroidism.

This clonotype was seen ten or more times. This sequence joins TRBV12-3 or TRBV12-4 and TRBJ2-1; the match to TRBD2 covers 7 bases. V dropped 3 bases and J dropped 0; count of bases not matched to a gene: 5. The CDR3 runs to 16 residues. The CDR3 is CASSFGGSYSYNEQFF. The CDR3 nucleotides are TGTGCCAGCAGTTTTGGCGGGAGTTACTCCTACAATGAGCAGTTCTTC.

Only a few counts were recorded for this clonotype. The chain carries TRBV19 and TRBJ1-6; D is ambiguous. The CDR3 runs 11 residues. Per the germline V gene, CDR1 is LNHDA and CDR2 is SQIVND (reference sequence). V lost 10 bases, J lost 13 bases, and 14 bases lay in between. The CDR3 DNA reads TGTGCCACCTCCTCGACTGGGCCCCTCCACTTT. Translating gives CATSSTGPLHF.

This chain links TRBV24-1 with TRBJ2-3, with D maybe TRBD2 (6 bases). Germline CDR1 and CDR2: KGHDR and SFDVKD. V dropped 4 bases and J dropped 3 bases, with 10 bases sitting between them. The length of the CDR3 is 14 residues. CDR3 protein: CATSDNRETDTQYF. The CDR3 nucleotides read TGTGCCACCAGTGACAACCGGGAGACAGATACGCAGTATTTT.

This clonotype was recorded at least ten times. V gene TRBV28 combines with J gene TRBJ1-4; D call uncertain. The germline V gene encodes CDR1 MDHEN and CDR2 SYDVKM. The CDR3 covers 13 residues. V dropped 5 bases and J dropped 8 bases, with 12 bases sitting between them. The CDR3 nucleotides read TGTGCCAGCAGTGCCGGGCCGGCAGAAAAACTGTTTTTT. It is translated as CASSAGPAEKLFF. Full variable domain (missing parts from reference TRBV28 and TRBJ1-4): DVKVTQSSRYLVKRTGEKVFLECVQDMDHENMFWYRQDPGLGLRLIYFSYDVKMKEKGDIPEGYSVSREKKERFSLILESASTNQTSMYLCASSAGPAEKLFFGSGTQLSVL.

This clonotype was recorded many times. This rearrangement joins TRBV6-1 to TRBJ1-1; 7 bases line up with TRBD1. V gave up 2 bases and J gave up 9 bases; unmatched junction bases: 3. CDR3 length: 12 amino acids. The germline V gene has CDR1 MNHNS and CDR2 SASEGT. The CDR3 nucleotides are TGTGCCAGCAGTGAATCGGACAGGCAAGCTTTCTTT. It encodes CASSESDRQAFF.

This clonotype was detected ten times or more. This sequence joins TRBV28 and TRBJ2-1; no firm D call. This CDR3 has 15 amino acids. Germline lookup yields CDR1 MDHEN and CDR2 SYDVKM. V was clipped by 6 bases and J by 0 bases, with 12 bases between them. The CDR3 nucleotides are TGTGCCAGCAGCCGCCCCACATACTCCTACAATGAGCAGTTCTTC. Encoded protein: CASSRPTYSYNEQFF.

The chain combines TRBV29-1 with TRBJ2-7; D may be TRBD2 (5 bases). The CDR3 runs to 12 residues. V lost 5 bases to trimming and J lost 7 bases, with 15 bases between them. Germline assignment: CDR1 SQVTM and CDR2 ANQGSEA. The CDR3 bases are TGCAGCGTTCGACCGACCAGGAGGGAGCAGTACTTC. It yields the protein CSVRPTRREQYF.

This clonotype was seen repeatedly, ten times or more. V usage is TRBV3-1 and J usage is TRBJ1-1; D unclear. The germline V gene encodes CDR1 LGHDT and CDR2 YNNKEL (reference sequence). The CDR3 is 15 amino acids. The ends were cut back, 7 bases at V and 6 bases at J, with 21 bases in the middle. CDR3 loop: CASTPREVGPSEAFF. The CDR3 DNA follows: TGTGCCAGCACCCCCCGAGAGGTCGGGCCCTCTGAAGCTTTCTTT.